Below are 2 T cell receptor beta chains sequenced from a single sample in a study of cytotoxic CD8 clonotypes in ibrutinib-treated CLL. Libraries were prepared by immunoSEQ multiplex PCR; TCRdb keeps only in-frame clonotypes and omits some of them. The table includes approximately 190,000 clones, about three quarters detected once. Material: PBMCs, obtained after 12 months of ibrutinib treatment. The receptors were gathered from a human donor with chronic lymphocytic leukemia.

The chain combines TRBV18 with TRBJ1-1, with D unresolved. From germline, CDR1 is KGHSH and CDR2 LQKENI. The CDR3 spans 14 residues. The V and J ends lost 1 base and 4 bases respectively, with 10 bases between them. For the CDR3, the DNA is TGTGCCAGCTCACCACTTGACGAGGGCACTGAAGCTTTCTTT. As protein: CASSPLDEGTEAFF.

The chain employs TRBV9 and TRBJ2-4; the match to TRBD2 covers 8 bases. CDR1 is SGDLS and CDR2 is YYNGEE in the germline V gene. This CDR3 comprises 14 residues. The V and J ends lost 3 bases and 9 bases, in that order; junction bases with no gene match: 8. In DNA, the CDR3 is TGTGCCAGCAGCGAGGGGGGACTAGATGGCATTCAGTACTTC. Translated: CASSEGGLDGIQYF. Using reference TRBV9 and TRBJ2-4 for the parts outside the CDR3, the full variable domain is DSGVTQTPKHLITATGQRVTLRCSPRSGDLSVYWYQQSLDQGLQFLIQYYNGEERAKGNILERFSAQQFPDLHSELNLSSLELGDSALYFCASSEGGLDGIQYFGAGTRLSVL.